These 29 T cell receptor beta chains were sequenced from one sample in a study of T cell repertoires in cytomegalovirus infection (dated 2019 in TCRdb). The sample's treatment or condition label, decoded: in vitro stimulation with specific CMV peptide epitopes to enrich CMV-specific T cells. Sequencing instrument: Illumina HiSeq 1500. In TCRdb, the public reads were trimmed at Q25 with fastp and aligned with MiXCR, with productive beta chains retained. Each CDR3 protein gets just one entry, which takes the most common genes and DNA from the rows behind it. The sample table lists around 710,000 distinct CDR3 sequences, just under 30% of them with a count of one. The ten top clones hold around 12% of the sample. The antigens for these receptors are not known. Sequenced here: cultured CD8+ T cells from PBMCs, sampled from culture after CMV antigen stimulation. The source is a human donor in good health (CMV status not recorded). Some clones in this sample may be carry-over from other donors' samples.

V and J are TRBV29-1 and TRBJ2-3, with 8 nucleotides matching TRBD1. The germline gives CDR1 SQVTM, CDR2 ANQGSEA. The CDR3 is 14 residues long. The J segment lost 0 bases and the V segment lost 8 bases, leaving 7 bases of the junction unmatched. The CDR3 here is CSFGTGASTDTQYF. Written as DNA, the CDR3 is TGCAGCTTTGGGACAGGAGCTAGCACAGATACGCAGTATTTT.

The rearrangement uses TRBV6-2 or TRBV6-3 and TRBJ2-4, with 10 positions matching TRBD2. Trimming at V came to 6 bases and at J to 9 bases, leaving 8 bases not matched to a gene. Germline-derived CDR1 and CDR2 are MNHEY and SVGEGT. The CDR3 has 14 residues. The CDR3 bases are TGTGCCAGCAGGCAGCGGGGGGGCTATGGCATTCAGTACTTC. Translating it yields CASRQRGGYGIQYF.

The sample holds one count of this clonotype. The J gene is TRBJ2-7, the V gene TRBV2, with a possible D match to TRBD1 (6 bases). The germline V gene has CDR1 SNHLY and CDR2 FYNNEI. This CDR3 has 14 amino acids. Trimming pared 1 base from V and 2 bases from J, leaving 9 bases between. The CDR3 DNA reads TGTGCCAGCAGTGAAGGGACAGTTACCTACGAGCAGTACTTC. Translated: CASSEGTVTYEQYF.

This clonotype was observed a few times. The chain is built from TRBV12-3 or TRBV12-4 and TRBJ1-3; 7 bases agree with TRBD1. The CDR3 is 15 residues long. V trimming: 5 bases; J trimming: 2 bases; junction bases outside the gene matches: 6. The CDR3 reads CASSPSTGTGNTIYF. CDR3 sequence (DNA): TGTGCCAGCAGTCCCTCGACAGGGACTGGAAACACCATATATTTT.

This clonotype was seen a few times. CDR3 DNA sequence: TGTGCCAGCAGTTCGGACAGGGAGAACACCGGGGAGCTGTTTTTT. Translated, it gives CASSSDRENTGELFF. V and J are TRBV6-2 or TRBV6-3 and TRBJ2-2; 8 nucleotides match TRBD1. The CDR3 covers 15 residues. V dropped 4 bases and J dropped 1; count of bases not matched to a gene: 2. The germline V gene encodes CDR1 MNHEY and CDR2 SVGEGT.

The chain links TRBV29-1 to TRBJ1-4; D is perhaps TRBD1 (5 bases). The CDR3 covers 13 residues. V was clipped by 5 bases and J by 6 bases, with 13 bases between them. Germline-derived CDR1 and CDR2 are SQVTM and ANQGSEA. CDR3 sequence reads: CSVRAAGYEKLFF. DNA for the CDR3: TGCAGCGTTAGGGCGGCAGGGTATGAAAAACTGTTTTTT.

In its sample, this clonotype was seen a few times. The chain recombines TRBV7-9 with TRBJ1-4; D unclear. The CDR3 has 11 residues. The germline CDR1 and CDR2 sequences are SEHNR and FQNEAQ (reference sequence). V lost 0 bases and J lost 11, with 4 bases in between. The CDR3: CASSLADKLFF. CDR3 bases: TGTGCCAGCAGCTTAGCGGATAAACTGTTTTTT.

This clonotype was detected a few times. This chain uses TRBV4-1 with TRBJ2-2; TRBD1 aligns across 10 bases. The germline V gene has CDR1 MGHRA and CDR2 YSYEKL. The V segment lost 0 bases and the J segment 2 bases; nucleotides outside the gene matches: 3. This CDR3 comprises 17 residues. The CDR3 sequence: CASSQDGTGDNTGELFF. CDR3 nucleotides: TGCGCCAGCAGCCAAGACGGGACAGGGGATAACACCGGGGAGCTGTTTTTT.

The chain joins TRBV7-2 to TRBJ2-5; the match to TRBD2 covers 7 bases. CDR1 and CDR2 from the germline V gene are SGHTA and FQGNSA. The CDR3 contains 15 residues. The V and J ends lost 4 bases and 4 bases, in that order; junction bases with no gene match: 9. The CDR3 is CASSSYPREGETQYF. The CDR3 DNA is TGTGCCAGCAGCTCCTACCCGAGGGAGGGAGAGACCCAGTACTTC.

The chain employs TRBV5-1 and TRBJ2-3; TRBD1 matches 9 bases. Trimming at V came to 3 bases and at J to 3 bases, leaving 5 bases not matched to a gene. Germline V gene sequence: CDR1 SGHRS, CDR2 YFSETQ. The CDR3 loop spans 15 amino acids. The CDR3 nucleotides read TGCGCCAGCAGCTCGGGACAGGGAGTAACAGATACGCAGTATTTT. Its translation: CASSSGQGVTDTQYF.

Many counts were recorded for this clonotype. The CDR3 DNA follows: TGTGCCAGCAGCTCTTGGAGAGGGGGGCGGATGGATCAGCCCCAGCATTTT. It encodes CASSSWRGGRMDQPQHF. The chain recombines TRBV7-2 with TRBJ1-5, with D perhaps matching TRBD1 (6 bases). V was trimmed by 4 bases and J by 5 bases, leaving 21 bases between them. The length of the CDR3 is 17 residues. Germline V gives CDR1 SGHTA, CDR2 FQGNSA.

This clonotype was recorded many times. CDR3 bases: TGTGCCAGCAGCGACCGTTCGGATACGCAGTATTTT. Its protein is CASSDRSDTQYF. This chain uses TRBV7-3 with TRBJ2-3; no firm D call. Trimming stripped 5 bases from V and 6 bases from J, with 9 bases between. This CDR3 spans 12 amino acids. Per the germline V gene, CDR1 is SGHTA and CDR2 is FQGTGA.

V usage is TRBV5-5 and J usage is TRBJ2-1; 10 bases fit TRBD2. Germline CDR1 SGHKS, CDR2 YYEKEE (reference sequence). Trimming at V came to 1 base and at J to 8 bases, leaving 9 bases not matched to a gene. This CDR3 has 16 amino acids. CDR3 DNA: TGTGCCAGCAGCTTGCCGCTAGCGGGGGTTTTGGATGAGCAGTTCTTC. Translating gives CASSLPLAGVLDEQFF.

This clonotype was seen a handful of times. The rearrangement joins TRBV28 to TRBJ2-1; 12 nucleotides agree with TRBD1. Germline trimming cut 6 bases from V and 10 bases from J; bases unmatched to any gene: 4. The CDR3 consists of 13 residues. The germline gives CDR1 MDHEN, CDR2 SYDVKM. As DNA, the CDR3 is TGTGCCAGCAGGGGGACAGGGGGCGCAGAGCAGTTCTTC. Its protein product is CASRGTGGAEQFF.

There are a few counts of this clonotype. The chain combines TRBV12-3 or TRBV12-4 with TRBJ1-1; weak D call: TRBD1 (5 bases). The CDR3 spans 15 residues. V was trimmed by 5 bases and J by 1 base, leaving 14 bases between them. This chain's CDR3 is CASSPLGGANTEAFF. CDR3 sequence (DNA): TGTGCCAGCAGTCCTCTTGGAGGGGCGAACACTGAAGCTTTCTTT.

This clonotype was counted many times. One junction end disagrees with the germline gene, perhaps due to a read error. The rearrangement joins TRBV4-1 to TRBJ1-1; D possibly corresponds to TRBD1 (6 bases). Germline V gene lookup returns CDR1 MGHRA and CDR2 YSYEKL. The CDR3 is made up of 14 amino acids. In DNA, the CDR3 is TGTGCCAGCAGCCAGGACAGTATGAACACTGAAGCTTTCTTT. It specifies CASSQDSMNTEAFF.

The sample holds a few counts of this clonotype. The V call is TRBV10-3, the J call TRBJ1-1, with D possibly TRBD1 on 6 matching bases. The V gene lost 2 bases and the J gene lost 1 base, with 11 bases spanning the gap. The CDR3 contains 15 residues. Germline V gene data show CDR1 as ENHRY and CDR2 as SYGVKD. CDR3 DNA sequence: TGTGCCATCAGTGAGCAGGGGTGGCCGAACACTGAAGCTTTCTTT. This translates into CAISEQGWPNTEAFF.

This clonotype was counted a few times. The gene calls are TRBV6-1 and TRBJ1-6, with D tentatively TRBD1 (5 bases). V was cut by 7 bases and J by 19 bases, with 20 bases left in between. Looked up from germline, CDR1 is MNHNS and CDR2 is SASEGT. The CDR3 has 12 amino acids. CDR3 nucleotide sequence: TGTGCCAGCAAAAAGTCCCAGGGCCGTCCTCACTTT. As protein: CASKKSQGRPHF.

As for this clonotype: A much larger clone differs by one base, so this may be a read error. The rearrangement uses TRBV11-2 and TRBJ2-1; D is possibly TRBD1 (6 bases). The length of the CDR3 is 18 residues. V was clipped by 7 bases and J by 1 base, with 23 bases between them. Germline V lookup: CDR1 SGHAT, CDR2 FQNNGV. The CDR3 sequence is CASISSNPTGRSYNEQFF. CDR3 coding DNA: TGTGCCAGCATCTCTTCCAACCCGACAGGCCGTTCCTACAATGAGCAGTTCTTC. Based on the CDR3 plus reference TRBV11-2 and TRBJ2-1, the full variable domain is EAGVAQSPRYKIIEKRQSVAFWCNPISGHATLYWYQQILGQGPKLLIQFQNNGVVDDSQLPKDRFSAERLKGVDSTLKIQPAKLEDSAVYLCASISSNPTGRSYNEQFFGPGTRLTVL.

CDR3 bases: TGTGCCAGCAGCAGAACGGGTGGGGGGCGGAACACTGAAGCTTTCTTT. It specifies CASSRTGGGRNTEAFF. This sequence joins TRBV28 and TRBJ1-1; D perhaps matches TRBD1 (6 bases). Germline CDR1 MDHEN, CDR2 SYDVKM. With 6 bases removed from V and 1 base from J, the gap between germline ends came to 18 bases. There are 16 residues in the CDR3.

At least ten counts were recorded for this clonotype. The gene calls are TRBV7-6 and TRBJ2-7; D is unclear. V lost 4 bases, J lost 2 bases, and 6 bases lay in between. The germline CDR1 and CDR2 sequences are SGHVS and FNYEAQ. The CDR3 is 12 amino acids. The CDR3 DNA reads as TGTGCCAGCAGCTCTTCCGCCTACGAGCAGTACTTC. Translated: CASSSSAYEQYF.

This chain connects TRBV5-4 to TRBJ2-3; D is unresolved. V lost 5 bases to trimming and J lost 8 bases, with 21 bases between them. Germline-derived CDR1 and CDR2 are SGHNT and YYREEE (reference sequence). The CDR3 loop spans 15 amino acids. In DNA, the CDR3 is TGTGCCAGCAGAACTCTAGGAGCAGTGCAGAGTACGCAGTATTTT. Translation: CASRTLGAVQSTQYF. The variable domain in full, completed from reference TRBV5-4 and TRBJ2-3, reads ETGVTQSPTHLIKTRGQQVTLRCSSQSGHNTVSWYQQALGQGPQFIFQYYREEENGRGNFPPRFSGLQFPNYSSELNVNALELDDSALYLCASRTLGAVQSTQYFGPGTRLTVL.

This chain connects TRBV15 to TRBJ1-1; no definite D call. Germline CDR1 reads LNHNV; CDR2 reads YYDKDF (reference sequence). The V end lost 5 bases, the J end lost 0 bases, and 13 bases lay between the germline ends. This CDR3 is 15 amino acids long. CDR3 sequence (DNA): TGTGCCACCAGCTCTAGGACGGGGATGAACACTGAAGCTTTCTTT. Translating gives CATSSRTGMNTEAFF.

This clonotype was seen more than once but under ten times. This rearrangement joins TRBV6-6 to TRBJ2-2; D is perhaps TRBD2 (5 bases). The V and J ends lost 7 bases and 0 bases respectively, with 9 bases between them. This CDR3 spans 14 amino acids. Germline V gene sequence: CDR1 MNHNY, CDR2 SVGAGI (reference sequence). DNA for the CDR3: TGTGCCAGCAACGGGGTCGCGAACACCGGGGAGCTGTTTTTT. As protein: CASNGVANTGELFF.

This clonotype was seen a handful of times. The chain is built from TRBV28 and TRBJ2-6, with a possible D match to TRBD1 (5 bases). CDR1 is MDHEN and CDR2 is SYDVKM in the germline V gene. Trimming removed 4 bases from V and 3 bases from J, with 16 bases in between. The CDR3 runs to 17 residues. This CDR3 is CASSSDLTVSGANVLTF. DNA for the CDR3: TGTGCCAGCAGTTCCGACCTGACAGTCAGTGGGGCCAACGTCCTGACTTTC.

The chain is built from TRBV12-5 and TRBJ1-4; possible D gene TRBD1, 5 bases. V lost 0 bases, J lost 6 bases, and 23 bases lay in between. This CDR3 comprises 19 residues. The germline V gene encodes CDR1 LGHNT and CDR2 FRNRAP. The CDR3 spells CASGLVRWDPRVRDEKLFF. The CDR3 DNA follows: TGTGCTAGTGGTTTGGTCAGGTGGGACCCCCGGGTGCGGGATGAAAAACTGTTTTTT.

CDR3 bases: TGTGCCAGCAGTTACGCTCCCCCTGAAGCTTTCTTT. Residues: CASSYAPPEAFF. This rearrangement joins TRBV6-6 to TRBJ1-1; D is unclear. Between the trimmed V and J ends, which lost 2 bases and 6 bases, there was a span of 7 bases. CDR1 is MNHNY, CDR2 SVGAGI, per germline (reference sequence). There are 12 residues in the CDR3.

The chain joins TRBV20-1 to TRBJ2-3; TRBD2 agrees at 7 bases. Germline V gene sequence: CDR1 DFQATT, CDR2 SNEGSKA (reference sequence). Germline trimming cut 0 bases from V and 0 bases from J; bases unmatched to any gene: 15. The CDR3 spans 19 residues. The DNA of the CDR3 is TGCAGTGCTAGAGAATGGGGCCTATACGGGGGGACTAGCACAGATACGCAGTATTTT. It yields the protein CSAREWGLYGGTSTDTQYF.

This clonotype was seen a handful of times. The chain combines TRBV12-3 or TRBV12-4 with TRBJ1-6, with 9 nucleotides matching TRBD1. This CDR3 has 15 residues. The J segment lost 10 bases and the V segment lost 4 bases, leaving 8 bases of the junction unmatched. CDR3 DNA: TGTGCCAGCAGTTCGACAGGGGGTTCGGGGTCACCCCTCCACTTT. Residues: CASSSTGGSGSPLHF.